This TCR beta chain was captured by sequencing in a study of blood T cell repertoires in COVID-19. The CDR3 totals 15 residues. Study processing details: From reference gene primer amplification, estimates of nucleated cell counts were derived. Data came from immunoSEQ multiplex PCR; TCRdb stores just in-frame clones and leaves some out. That table gives V, J and clone size, and the DNA gave D and trimming. Of about 220,000 clones in the sample, just over 85% are singletons; the top ten hold roughly 14%. The chain carries TRBV21-1 and TRBJ2-5; the tabulated D call, TRBD1, remains unverified against the DNA. TRBV21-1 is a pseudogene segment. The sequencing sample was made of PBMCs or T cells enriched from blood (not recorded which). The TCR comes from a woman aged 50 to 60 with acute COVID-19. The CDR3 nucleotides are TGTGCCAGCAGCAAATTCCCAGGGAACGGGGAGACCCAGTACTTC. Translated, it gives CASSKFPGNGETQYF.